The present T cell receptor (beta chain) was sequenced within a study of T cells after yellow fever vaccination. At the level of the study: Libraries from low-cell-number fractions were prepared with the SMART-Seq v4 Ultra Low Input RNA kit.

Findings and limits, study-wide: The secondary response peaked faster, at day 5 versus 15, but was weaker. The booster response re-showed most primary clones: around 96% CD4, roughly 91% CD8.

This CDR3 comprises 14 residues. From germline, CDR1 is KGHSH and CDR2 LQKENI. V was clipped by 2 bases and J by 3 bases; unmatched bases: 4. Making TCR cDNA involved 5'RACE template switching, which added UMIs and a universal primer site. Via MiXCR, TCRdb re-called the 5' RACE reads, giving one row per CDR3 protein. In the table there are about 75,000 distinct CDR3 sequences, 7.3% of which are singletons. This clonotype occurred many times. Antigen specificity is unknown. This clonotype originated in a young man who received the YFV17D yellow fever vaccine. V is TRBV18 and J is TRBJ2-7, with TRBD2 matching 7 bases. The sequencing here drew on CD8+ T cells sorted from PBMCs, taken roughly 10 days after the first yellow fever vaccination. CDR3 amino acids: CASSPEAGVYEQYF. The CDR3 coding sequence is TGTGCCAGCTCACCAGAGGCGGGGGTCTACGAGCAGTACTTC.